The 27 T cell receptor beta chains reported below all come from one sample, sequenced in a study of T cells in Graves' hyperthyroidism and ophthalmopathy. Template material for amplifying TCR beta CDR3 regions consisted of RNA transcripts. Using the HTBI primer set, a first-round RT-PCR was run on the TCR CDR3. TCRdb called the multiplex PCR reads again in MiXCR, with one record for every CDR3 protein. This sample has about 640,000 distinct CDR3 sequences, with roughly 20% found just once. Material for sequencing was blood. The receptor set was obtained from a man aged 25-45 years with Graves' ophthalmopathy.

This clonotype was picked up a small number of times. This chain connects TRBV5-5 to TRBJ2-7; possibly TRBD2 for D (6 bases). The germline V gene has CDR1 SGHKS and CDR2 YYEKEE (reference sequence). V lost 3 bases and J lost 0, with 19 bases in between. This CDR3 has 17 amino acids. The CDR3 reads CASSSGDSRWGSYEQYF. CDR3 in DNA: TGTGCCAGCAGCTCCGGGGACTCCCGGTGGGGCTCCTACGAGCAGTACTTC.

The rearrangement links TRBV19 to TRBJ1-1; D might be TRBD1 (5 bases). Trimming removed 3 bases at V and 7 bases at J, with 9 bases between. There are 12 residues in the CDR3. Germline assignment: CDR1 LNHDA and CDR2 SQIVND (reference sequence). As DNA, the CDR3 is TGTGCCAGTAGTATCCTGGGGCGTGAAGCTTTCTTT. Translated: CASSILGREAFF.

The chain uses TRBV7-2 and TRBJ2-7, with 12 bases identical to TRBD2. Germline CDR1 is SGHTA and CDR2 is FQGNSA. The CDR3 covers 18 residues. After removal of 5 bases from V and 6 bases from J, the junction contained 17 bases not matched to a gene. CDR3 loop: CASSPQSGTSGRAGEQYF. The DNA for the CDR3 is TGTGCCAGCAGCCCACAATCCGGGACTAGCGGGCGGGCAGGCGAGCAGTACTTC.

This clonotype was seen more than once but under ten times. Here the CDR3 DNA reads TGTGCCAGCAGTGAAAGGTTTGACGAGCAGTACTTC. Amino acids: CASSERFDEQYF. V is TRBV6-1 and J is TRBJ2-7; D is undetermined. The germline V and J ends were trimmed by 2 bases and 5 bases, with 7 bases remaining between them. CDR3 size: 12 residues. Germline V lookup: CDR1 MNHNS, CDR2 SASEGT.

The sample holds many counts of this clonotype. The V and J genes are TRBV30 and TRBJ2-1; 8 positions match TRBD2. Germline assignment: CDR1 GTSNPN and CDR2 SVGIG (reference sequence). The CDR3 sequence is 14 residues long. V shed 3 bases, J shed 4 bases, and the junction held 5 bases outside the gene matches. The CDR3 spells CAWRGIAGYNEQFF. The CDR3 DNA reads TGTGCCTGGAGGGGCATAGCGGGGTACAATGAGCAGTTCTTC.

A note on this clonotype: A read error may be the cause here, since a much bigger clone is one base away. The rearrangement joins TRBV28 to TRBJ2-3, with D maybe TRBD2 (6 bases). The CDR3 has 16 amino acids. The V end lost 6 bases, the J end lost 5 bases, and 21 bases lay between the germline ends. The germline V gene encodes CDR1 MDHEN and CDR2 SYDVKM. The CDR3 protein is CASRGLRGKEGDTQYF. The CDR3 nucleotides read TGTGCCAGCAGAGGTCTTCGCGGGAAAGAAGGAGATACGCAGTATTTT.

In this sample, this clonotype turned up many times. The chain is built from TRBV11-2 and TRBJ2-5, with TRBD2 identical over 10 bases. The germline V gene encodes CDR1 SGHAT and CDR2 FQNNGV. The trim removed 5 bases at V and 5 bases at J, leaving 8 bases unmatched. The length of the CDR3 is 15 residues. The CDR3 here is CASSPSGSGWETQYF. The CDR3 coding sequence is TGTGCCAGCAGCCCTAGCGGGAGTGGTTGGGAGACCCAGTACTTC.

This clonotype showed up many times. The chain combines TRBV6-1 with TRBJ1-6; weak D call: TRBD1 (6 bases). Germline V CDR1 and CDR2: MNHNS, SASEGT. The ends were cut back, 7 bases at V and 4 bases at J, with 14 bases in the middle. The CDR3 extends over 15 amino acids. CDR3: CASMRGETYNSPLHF. Written as DNA, the CDR3 is TGTGCCAGCATGAGGGGGGAAACGTATAATTCACCCCTCCACTTT.

The chain uses TRBV12-3 or TRBV12-4 and TRBJ2-1, with D uncertain. The CDR3 covers 15 residues. The V gene lost 2 bases and the J gene lost 8 bases, with 16 bases spanning the gap. The CDR3 nucleotides read TGTGCCAGCAGTTTAAGGGCAGGTGTTACGGATGAGCAGTTCTTC. Protein: CASSLRAGVTDEQFF.

V usage is TRBV7-9 and J usage is TRBJ1-1; the D is unclear. Germline V gene lookup returns CDR1 SEHNR and CDR2 FQNEAQ (reference sequence). This CDR3 has 13 residues. V lost 6 bases and J 1 base, leaving 9 bases between the germline ends. CDR3 sequence (DNA): TGTGCCAGCAGGCACACAGAGAACACTGAAGCTTTCTTT. Protein product: CASRHTENTEAFF.

The rearrangement uses TRBV6-1 and TRBJ1-6, with D unresolved. V lost 6 bases and J lost 2, with 14 bases in between. There are 16 residues in the CDR3. Germline CDR1 MNHNS, CDR2 SASEGT. The CDR3 nucleotides read TGTGCCAGCAGCGTCCACGACGTCGCCTATAATTCACCCCTCCACTTT. This gives the protein CASSVHDVAYNSPLHF.

Many counts were recorded for this clonotype. The V and J genes are TRBV12-3 or TRBV12-4 and TRBJ2-3; 7 nucleotides line up with TRBD1. Trimming cost V 6 bases and J 4 bases; bases outside gene matches: 10. CDR3 size: 15 residues. CDR3 residues: CASSRQGLEADTQYF. The CDR3 nucleotides read TGTGCCAGCAGCCGACAGGGTTTAGAAGCAGATACGCAGTATTTT.

This clonotype showed up many times. V usage is TRBV11-3 and J usage is TRBJ2-5, with D perhaps TRBD1 (6 bases). Trimming shortened V by 5 bases and J by 3 bases, and 10 bases separated the two germline ends. Germline V CDR1 and CDR2: SGHNT, YENEEA. The CDR3 spans 13 residues. In DNA form, the CDR3 reads TGTGCCAGCAGCCACAGGGAAAAAGAGACCCAGTACTTC. As protein: CASSHREKETQYF. Drawing the rest from reference TRBV11-3 and TRBJ2-5, the complete variable domain is EAGVVQSPRYKIIEKKQPVAFWCNPISGHNTLYWYLQNLGQGPELLIRYENEEAVDDSQLPKDRFSAERLKGVDSTLKIQPAELGDSAVYLCASSHREKETQYFGPGTRLLVL.

This clonotype was recorded many times. This chain links TRBV7-9 with TRBJ2-3; D is ambiguous. CDR3 length equals 15 residues. The V gene lost 1 base and the J gene lost 3 bases, with 11 bases spanning the gap. Germline-derived CDR1 and CDR2 are SEHNR and FQNEAQ (reference sequence). The CDR3 loop reads CASSLGYSTTDTQYF. In DNA, the CDR3 is TGTGCCAGCAGCTTAGGTTACAGTACGACAGATACGCAGTATTTT.

This clonotype was recorded many times. The CDR3 bases are TGCAGTGCGTTGGGGCTAGCGGGAGCAGTATCCTACGAGCAGTACTTC. This sequence encodes CSALGLAGAVSYEQYF. The V and J genes are TRBV20-1 and TRBJ2-7, with 10 bases fitting TRBD2. The CDR3 covers 16 residues. The ends lost 6 bases at V and 1 base at J; junction bases unmatched: 12. Germline V gene data show CDR1 as DFQATT and CDR2 as SNEGSKA (reference sequence).

The chain joins TRBV7-9 to TRBJ2-3, with TRBD2 matching over 12 bases. The CDR3 length is 20 residues. Trimming cost V 4 bases and J 8 bases; bases outside gene matches: 22. Germline V gene lookup returns CDR1 SEHNR and CDR2 FQNEAQ (reference sequence). This chain's CDR3 is CASSSMTSGRPPLRPGTQYF. CDR3 coding DNA: TGTGCCAGCAGCTCGATGACTAGCGGGAGACCACCTCTGCGGCCGGGTACGCAGTATTTT.

The CDR3 region is CAWSVSLIKTESTDTQYF. CDR3 nucleotides: TGTGCCTGGAGTGTTTCCCTGATCAAGACAGAAAGCACAGATACGCAGTATTTT. The chain joins TRBV30 to TRBJ2-3; weak D call: TRBD1 (5 bases). The CDR3 totals 18 residues. Trimming removed 0 bases from V and 0 bases from J, with 19 bases in between. Germline V CDR1 and CDR2: GTSNPN, SVGIG (reference sequence). Combining the CDR3 with reference TRBV30 and TRBJ2-3 gives the whole variable domain SQTIHQWPATLVQPVGSPLSLECTVEGTSNPNLYWYRQAAGRGLQLLFYSVGIGQISSEVPQNLSASRPQDRQFILSSKKLLLSDSGFYLCAWSVSLIKTESTDTQYFGPGTRLTVL.

This clonotype appeared a few times. The chain carries TRBV11-3 and TRBJ2-2; 8 nucleotides align to TRBD1. After removal of 5 bases from V and 4 bases from J, the junction contained 6 bases not matched to a gene. CDR1 SGHNT and CDR2 YENEEA come from the germline V gene. CDR3 length: 15 residues. As DNA, the CDR3 is TGTGCCAGCAGCCCAGGACAGGGAACCACCGGGGAGCTGTTTTTT. Encoded protein: CASSPGQGTTGELFF.

The chain employs TRBV9 and TRBJ2-1; D tentatively reads TRBD1 or TRBD2 (7 bases each). Trimming stripped 4 bases from V and 0 bases from J, with 29 bases between. The CDR3 runs 21 residues. Germline CDR1 is SGDLS and CDR2 is YYNGEE. The CDR3 coding sequence is TGTGCCAGCAGCCTAACTCCGGGGGGACAGACTCTCCCTAGCTCCTACAATGAGCAGTTCTTC. Amino acid sequence: CASSLTPGGQTLPSSYNEQFF.

The CDR3 nucleotides read TGTGCCAGCAGCCCGCAGGGACCTGGTAGGGCCCAGTACTTC. Protein product: CASSPQGPGRAQYF. J is TRBJ2-5 and V is TRBV5-4; D may match TRBD1 or TRBD2 (5 bases each). With 4 bases removed from V and 9 bases from J, the gap between germline ends came to 19 bases. The CDR3 is made up of 14 amino acids. The germline CDR1 and CDR2 sequences are SGHNT and YYREEE (reference sequence).

This clonotype was recorded a few times. The chain uses TRBV18 and TRBJ1-2; TRBD1 agrees at 12 bases. Germline-derived CDR1 and CDR2 are KGHSH and LQKENI. This CDR3 contains 18 residues. Unmatched junction bases numbered 9, after V lost 1 base and J lost 3 bases. The CDR3 is CASSPREPGTGGDYGYTF. CDR3 coding DNA: TGTGCCAGCTCACCACGAGAACCCGGGACAGGGGGCGACTATGGCTACACCTTC.

This clonotype came up a few times. CDR3 coding DNA: TGTGCCAGCAGTGTATACAGGGGGCAGACTGAAGCTTTCTTT. The encoded protein is CASSVYRGQTEAFF. The rearrangement joins TRBV6-1 to TRBJ1-1; the match to TRBD1 covers 9 bases. V lost 4 bases to trimming and J lost 5 bases; unmatched junction nucleotides: 5. This CDR3 is built from 14 residues. Germline V gene data show CDR1 as MNHNS and CDR2 as SASEGT.

This clonotype was observed a handful of times. This chain uses TRBV30 with TRBJ2-2; 10 bases fit TRBD2. With V trimmed by 5 bases and J by 6 bases, 6 bases remained unmatched. The CDR3 sequence is 14 residues long. Germline lookup yields CDR1 GTSNPN and CDR2 SVGIG (reference sequence). CDR3 coding DNA: TGTGCCTGGCTAGCGGGAGATAGGGCCGGGGAGCTGTTTTTT. Translating it yields CAWLAGDRAGELFF. Complete variable domain (other parts from reference TRBV30 and TRBJ2-2): SQTIHQWPATLVQPVGSPLSLECTVEGTSNPNLYWYRQAAGRGLQLLFYSVGIGQISSEVPQNLSASRPQDRQFILSSKKLLLSDSGFYLCAWLAGDRAGELFFGEGSRLTVL.

The chain uses TRBV7-8 and TRBJ1-1, with a possible D match to TRBD1 (6 bases). With 5 bases removed from V and 0 bases from J, the gap between germline ends came to 13 bases. CDR1 is SGHVS, CDR2 FQNEAQ, per germline. This CDR3 has 15 residues. The CDR3 loop is CASSPTRTVNTEAFF. In DNA, the CDR3 is TGTGCCAGCAGCCCAACCCGGACAGTGAACACTGAAGCTTTCTTT.

In the case of this clonotype: This may arise from a read error, as a much more abundant clone is one base away. This chain connects TRBV27 to TRBJ1-2; D is unclear. The length of the CDR3 is 13 residues. From germline, CDR1 is MNHEY and CDR2 SMNVEV (reference sequence). The CDR3 region is CTSSLTTGYGYTF. The CDR3 coding sequence is TGTACCAGCAGTTTAACGACGGGCTATGGCTACACCTTC.

The chain couples TRBV10-3 to TRBJ1-2; a weak D match, TRBD1 (6 bases). The germline gives CDR1 ENHRY, CDR2 SYGVKD. V lost 11 bases and J lost 7, with 14 bases in between. The CDR3 consists of 11 residues. In DNA form, the CDR3 reads TGTGCCTCATGGGGGGCTGGTGGCTACACCTTC. Its protein product is CASWGAGGYTF.

The CDR3 sequence is CASSSTGESNQPQHF. The CDR3 DNA reads TGTGCCAGCAGCTCGACAGGGGAGAGCAATCAGCCCCAGCATTTT. The V gene is TRBV5-6, the J gene TRBJ1-5; 8 bases match TRBD1. The V gene's germline CDR1 is SGHDT and CDR2 YYEEEE. V lost 3 bases to trimming and J lost 1 base; unmatched junction nucleotides: 3. The CDR3 runs 15 residues. The entire variable domain, with the rest obtained from reference TRBV5-6 and TRBJ1-5, is as follows: DAGVTQSPTHLIKTRGQQVTLRCSPKSGHDTVSWYQQALGQGPQFIFQYYEEEERQRGNFPDRFSGHQFPNYSSELNVNALLLGDSALYLCASSSTGESNQPQHFGDGTRLSIL.